This TCR beta chain was obtained from a study of CD8+ T cells in alopecia areata. CDR1 is MGHDK and CDR2 is SYGVNS in the germline V gene. The germline V and J ends were trimmed by 7 bases and 7 bases, with 8 bases remaining between them. The CDR3 totals 11 residues. Reverse transcribed after extraction, RNA yielded cDNA as the sequencing template. Clones were sequenced by immunoSEQ multiplex PCR, and TCRdb holds only the in-frame ones, with some missing. The repertoire holds 150,000 to 200,000 clones, with approximately 49% as singletons. Treatment denoted: oral pan-JAK inhibitor, 5-10 mg twice daily.

V gene TRBV25-1 combines with J gene TRBJ2-1, with a weak D call TRBD1 (6 bases). This clonotype originated in a human donor with alopecia areata. This sample comprised CD8+ T cells sorted from blood, obtained around week 53, from a patient treated with tofacitinib. The CDR3 is CASIRGNEQFF. In nucleotides, the CDR3 is TGTGCCAGCATTAGGGGGAATGAGCAGTTCTTC. Full variable domain (missing parts from reference TRBV25-1 and TRBJ2-1): EADIYQTPRYLVIGTGKKITLECSQTMGHDKMYWYQQDPGMELHLIHYSYGVNSTEKGDLSSESTVSRIRTEHFPLTLESARPSHTSQYLCASIRGNEQFFGPGTRLTVL.